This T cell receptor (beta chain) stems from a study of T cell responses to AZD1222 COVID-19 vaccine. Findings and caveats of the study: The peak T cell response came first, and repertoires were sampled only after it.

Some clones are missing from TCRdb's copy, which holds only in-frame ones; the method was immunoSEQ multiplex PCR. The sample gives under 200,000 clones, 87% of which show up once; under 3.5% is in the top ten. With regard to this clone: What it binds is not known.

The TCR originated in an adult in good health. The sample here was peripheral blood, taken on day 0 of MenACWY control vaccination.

CDR3 in DNA: TGTGCCAGCTCACGGACAGGGCTGACGACCTCTGGAAACACCATATATTTT. It encodes CASSRTGLTTSGNTIYF. This rearrangement joins TRBV18 to TRBJ1-3; 8 bases map to TRBD1. The trim removed 4 bases at V and 0 bases at J, leaving 8 bases unmatched. The CDR3 is 17 amino acids. Per germline, CDR1 KGHSH and CDR2 LQKENI.